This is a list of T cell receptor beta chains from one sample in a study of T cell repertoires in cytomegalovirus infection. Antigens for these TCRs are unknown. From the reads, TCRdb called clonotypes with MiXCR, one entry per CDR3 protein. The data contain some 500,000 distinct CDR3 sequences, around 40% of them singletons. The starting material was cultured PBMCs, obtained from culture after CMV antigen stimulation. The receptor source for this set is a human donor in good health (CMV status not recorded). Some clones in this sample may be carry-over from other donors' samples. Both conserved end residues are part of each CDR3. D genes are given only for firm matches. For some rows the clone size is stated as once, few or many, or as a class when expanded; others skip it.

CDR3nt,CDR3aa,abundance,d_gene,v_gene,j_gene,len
TGTGCCAGCAGCTTGTACAGCTCTGGAAACACCATATATTTT,CASSLYSSGNTIYF,few,NA,TRBV7-2,TRBJ1-3,14
TGTGCCAGCTCACCACCGGGTCCCGGGACAGGGTCCTACGAGCAGTACTTC,CASSPPGPGTGSYEQYF,NA,TRBD1,TRBV18,TRBJ2-7,17
TGTGCCAGCAGTAATACCGGGACAGGGACCGCAGATACGCAGTATTTT,CASSNTGTGTADTQYF,NA,TRBD1,TRBV12-3/TRBV12-4,TRBJ2-3,16
TGTGCCAGCAGCCCCTCCTCGGCCAGGGAGACCCAGTACTTC,CASSPSSARETQYF,NA,NA,TRBV11-2,TRBJ2-5,14
TGTGCCAGCAGTCCCTGGGGGGGAGATACGCAGTATTTT,CASSPWGGDTQYF,NA,TRBD2,TRBV6-1,TRBJ2-3,13
TGTGCCAGCAGCTTAGTCCAAACCTCCTACGAGCAGTACTTC,CASSLVQTSYEQYF,NA,NA,TRBV7-2,TRBJ2-7,14
TGTGCCAGCAGTTTATCGGCAGCCACTGAAGCTTTCTTT,CASSLSAATEAFF,NA,NA,TRBV28,TRBJ1-1,13
TGTGCCAGCAGCCCGACCGGGCGGGGGGGGGGAGATACGCAGTATTTT,CASSPTGRGGGDTQYF,few,TRBD2,TRBV12-3/TRBV12-4,TRBJ2-3,16
TGTGCCAGTACCCTAGTCTCTGGAAACACCATATATTTT,CASTLVSGNTIYF,NA,NA,TRBV12-3/TRBV12-4,TRBJ1-3,13
TGTGCCAGCAGCCTGAACCGGGGAGGGGTGGATGGCTACACCTTC,CASSLNRGGVDGYTF,few,NA,TRBV7-2,TRBJ1-2,15
TGCGCCAGCAGCTACCTGACAGGGAATAATTCACCCCTCCACTTT,CASSYLTGNNSPLHF,NA,TRBD1,TRBV5-1,TRBJ1-6,15
TGTGCCAGCAGTGAAGGCACTAGCGGGGCCCACAATGAGCAGTTCTTC,CASSEGTSGAHNEQFF,NA,TRBD2,TRBV2,TRBJ2-1,16
TGTGCCAGCAGCCCCCGGGCCTACGCCTGCGAGCAGTACTTC,CASSPRAYACEQYF,NA,NA,TRBV7-2,TRBJ2-7,14
TGTGCCAGTAGTATAGGAGGGGTGGGGACCCACTATGGCTACACCTTC,CASSIGGVGTHYGYTF,few,NA,TRBV19,TRBJ1-2,16
TGTGCCAGTACCCGCGGGGCTAGCGGGACCTACGAGCAGTACTTC,CASTRGASGTYEQYF,NA,TRBD2,TRBV19,TRBJ2-7,15
TGTGCCACCATCAACATCGGCAGGGCGGACTACAATGAGCAGTTCTTC,CATINIGRADYNEQFF,NA,NA,TRBV15,TRBJ2-1,16
TGTGCCAGCAGTTACCGGACGGGAGAGGGATATCAGCCCCAGCATTTT,CASSYRTGEGYQPQHF,NA,NA,TRBV6-6,TRBJ1-5,16
TGTGCCAGCAGCCCCACAGTAAGCTCCTACGAGCAGTACTTC,CASSPTVSSYEQYF,many,NA,TRBV7-2,TRBJ2-7,14
TGTGCCAGCAGTACGGACAGGGGAACGTACGAGCAGTACTTC,CASSTDRGTYEQYF,NA,TRBD1,TRBV6-5,TRBJ2-7,14
TGTGCCAGCAGCTTGGGTATTCTAGTTACCTACGAGCAGTACTTC,CASSLGILVTYEQYF,NA,NA,TRBV5-5,TRBJ2-7,15
TGTGCCAGTAGCACCCGGACAGACCAAGCAAGCTACGAGCAGTACTTC,CASSTRTDQASYEQYF,NA,NA,TRBV19,TRBJ2-7,16
TGTGCCAGCAGTGAAGTGTACTACGAGCAGTACTTC,CASSEVYYEQYF,few,NA,TRBV6-1,TRBJ2-7,12
TGTGCCAGCAGCTTCGGAACGAACACCGGGGAGCTGTTTTTT,CASSFGTNTGELFF,many,NA,TRBV7-8,TRBJ2-2,14
TGTGCCAGCAGCGCTACTTCTGCGAAAGGGACCGGGGAGCTGTTTTTT,CASSATSAKGTGELFF,few,NA,TRBV5-4,TRBJ2-2,16
TGTGCCAGCAGCCGGGGGGCCCGGACAGGGCCGGGGTACACCTTC,CASSRGARTGPGYTF,NA,TRBD1,TRBV6-5,TRBJ1-2,15
TGCGCCAGCAGCCGTGCCTATCGCTCAACTAATGAAAAACTGTTTTTT,CASSRAYRSTNEKLFF,NA,NA,TRBV4-1,TRBJ1-4,16
TGTGCCAGCAGCTTAGCGGTTGGGACCCAGTACTTC,CASSLAVGTQYF,many,NA,TRBV7-2,TRBJ2-5,12
TGCAGTGCTAGAGACCCGTCCCGGGTAGACGAGCAGTACTTC,CSARDPSRVDEQYF,NA,NA,TRBV20-1,TRBJ2-7,14
TGTGCCAGCAGACTTAGAAGCCAGGGAGCGTATAATTCACCCCTCCACTTT,CASRLRSQGAYNSPLHF,NA,NA,TRBV7-8,TRBJ1-6,17
TGTGCCAGCGATGGGACCGAGAACACTGAAGCTTTCTTT,CASDGTENTEAFF,NA,NA,TRBV12-3/TRBV12-4,TRBJ1-1,13
TGTGCCAGCAGCCCCCGGGTCCACAATGAGCAGTTCTTC,CASSPRVHNEQFF,NA,NA,TRBV7-6,TRBJ2-1,13